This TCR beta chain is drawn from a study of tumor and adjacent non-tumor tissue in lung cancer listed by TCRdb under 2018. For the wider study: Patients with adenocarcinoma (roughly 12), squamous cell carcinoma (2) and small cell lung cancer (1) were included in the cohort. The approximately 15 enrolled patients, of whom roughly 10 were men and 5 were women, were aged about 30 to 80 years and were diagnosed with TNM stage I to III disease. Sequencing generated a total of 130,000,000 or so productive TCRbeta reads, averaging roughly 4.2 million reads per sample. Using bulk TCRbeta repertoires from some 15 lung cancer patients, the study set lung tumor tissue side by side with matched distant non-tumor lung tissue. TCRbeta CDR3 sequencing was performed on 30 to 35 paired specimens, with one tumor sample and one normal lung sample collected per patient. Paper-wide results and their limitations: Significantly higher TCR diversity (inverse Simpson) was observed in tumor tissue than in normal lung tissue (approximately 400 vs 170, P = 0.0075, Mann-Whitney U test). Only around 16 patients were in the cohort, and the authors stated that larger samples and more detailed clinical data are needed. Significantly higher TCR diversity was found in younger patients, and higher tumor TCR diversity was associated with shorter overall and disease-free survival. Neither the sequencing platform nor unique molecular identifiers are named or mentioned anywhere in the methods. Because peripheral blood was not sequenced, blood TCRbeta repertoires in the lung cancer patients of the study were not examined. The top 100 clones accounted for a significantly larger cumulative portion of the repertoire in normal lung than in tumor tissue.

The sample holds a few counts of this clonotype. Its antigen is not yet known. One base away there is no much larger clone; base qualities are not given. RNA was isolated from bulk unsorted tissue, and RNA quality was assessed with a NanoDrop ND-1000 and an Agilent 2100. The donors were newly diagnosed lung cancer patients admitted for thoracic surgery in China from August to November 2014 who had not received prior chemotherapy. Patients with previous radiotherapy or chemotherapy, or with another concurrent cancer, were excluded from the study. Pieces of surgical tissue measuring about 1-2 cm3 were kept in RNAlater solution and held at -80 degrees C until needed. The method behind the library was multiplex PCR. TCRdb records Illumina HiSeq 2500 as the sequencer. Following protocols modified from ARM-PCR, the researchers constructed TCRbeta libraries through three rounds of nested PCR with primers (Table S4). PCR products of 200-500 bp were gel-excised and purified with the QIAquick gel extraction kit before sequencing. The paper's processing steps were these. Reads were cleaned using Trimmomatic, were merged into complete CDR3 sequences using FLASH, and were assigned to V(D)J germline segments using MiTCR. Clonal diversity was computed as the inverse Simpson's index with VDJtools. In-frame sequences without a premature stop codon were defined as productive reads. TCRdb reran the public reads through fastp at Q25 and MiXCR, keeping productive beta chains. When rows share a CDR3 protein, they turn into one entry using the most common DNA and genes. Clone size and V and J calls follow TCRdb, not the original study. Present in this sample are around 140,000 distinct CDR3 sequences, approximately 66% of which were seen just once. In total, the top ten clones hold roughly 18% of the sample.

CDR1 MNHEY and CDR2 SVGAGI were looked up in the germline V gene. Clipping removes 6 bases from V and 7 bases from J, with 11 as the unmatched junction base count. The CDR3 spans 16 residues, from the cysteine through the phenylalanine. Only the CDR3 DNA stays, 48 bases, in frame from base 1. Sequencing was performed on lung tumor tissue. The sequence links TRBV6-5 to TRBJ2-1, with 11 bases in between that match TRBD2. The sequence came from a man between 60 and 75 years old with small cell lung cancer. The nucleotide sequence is TGTGCCAGCAGCCGCCGAATAGCGGGAGGGCATAATGAGCAGTTCTTC. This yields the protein CASSRRIAGGHNEQFF.